The present entry profiles one T cell receptor beta chain with its context. The V gene's germline CDR1 is SGHTA and CDR2 FQGNSA. Trimming removed 2 bases from V and 4 bases from J, with 5 bases in between. This CDR3 has 12 amino acids. The table came from immunoSEQ multiplex PCR; TCRdb's copy has only in-frame clones and leaves some out. The profile shows 35,000 or so clones, around 88% of them singletons. These data are taken from a study of STAT5B mutations in CD4+ large granular lymphocyte leukemia. The sample comprised CD4+ T cells from blood buffy coats. This TCR came from a human donor in good health. J is TRBJ1-2 and V is TRBV7-2; no clear D gene. The CDR3 DNA sequence: TGTGCCAGCAGCTTATTCTTCTATGGCTACACCTTC. Protein sequence: CASSLFFYGYTF.